The T cell receptor beta chain under discussion was sequenced for a study of shared clonotypes between healthy human individuals. Across the whole study: Every donor yielded three CD4 naive, three CD4 memory, two CD8 naive and one CD8 memory plate.

Assay: immunoSEQ multiplex PCR; the TCRdb copy retains only in-frame clones and omits some. The sample holds 2 million to 2.5 million clones, approximately 96% seen once. This CDR3 contains 12 residues. V lost 8 bases, J lost 7 bases, and 14 bases lay in between. Per the germline V gene, CDR1 is LNHDA and CDR2 is SQIVND (reference sequence). Whole-study results and caveats: Sample collection involved blood only; tissue repertoires are likely different. Researchers found naive subsets generally carried larger estimated richness than memory subsets.

As regards this clone: Its antigen is unidentified.

The chain has TRBV19 and TRBJ1-2; D unresolved. The sample comprised naive CD4+ T cells sorted from blood. Subset specified: CD45RA+ positively selected. The TCR was taken from a man between 18 and 35 years old in good health. The CDR3, as DNA: TGTGCCAGTTCGGAGGGTCCCCTTGGCTACACCTTC. Its translation: CASSEGPLGYTF.